These T cell receptor beta chains were read from a single sample in a study. TCRdb re-derived calls from the RT-PCR reads in MiXCR, one entry per CDR3 protein. The data show around 700,000 distinct CDR3 sequences, 14% seen once. Sequencing used memory CD4+ T cells from blood. Every receptor here comes from a female donor in good health, serving as a healthy control. Both conserved end residues are trimmed from each CDR3.

V gene	J gene	CDR3 protein
TRBV24-1	TRBJ2-6	ATSGTGGAEGANVLT
TRBV5-6	TRBJ1-2	ASSFLRDRLNYGYT
TRBV7-2	TRBJ1-5	ASSTHRDQPQH
TRBV27	TRBJ2-7	ASSLYNRGRYEQY
TRBV28	TRBJ2-7	ASATGTYEQY
TRBV6-2/TRBV6-3	TRBJ2-7	ASKEKGDWSYEQY
TRBV11-2	TRBJ1-1	ASSKDRDTEAF
TRBV10-3	TRBJ2-3	ATSPGSSSSTDTQY
TRBV4-2	TRBJ2-1	ASSQERVQSYNEQF
TRBV5-1	TRBJ2-1	ASSSRVAGVAEQF
TRBV7-3	TRBJ1-3	ASSLNPVSSGNTIY
TRBV7-2	TRBJ2-7	ASSSSRASKQY
TRBV12-3/TRBV12-4	TRBJ2-2	ASTLTGVTGELF
TRBV10-3	TRBJ2-3	AISDTNTGGGDTQY
TRBV27	TRBJ1-2	ASRLTDRAGGYT
TRBV12-3/TRBV12-4	TRBJ1-2	ASSWGSYYGYT
TRBV18	TRBJ2-5	ASSLAGGEEETQY
TRBV5-1	TRBJ2-1	ASSYAGVSEQF
TRBV20-1	TRBJ1-1	SAMDRGDEAF
TRBV15	TRBJ2-7	ATGYGKYYEQY
TRBV11-2	TRBJ2-1	ASSFQGHTDEQF
TRBV10-3	TRBJ2-1	AITGRRGSYNEQF
TRBV20-1	TRBJ1-5	SALGRSSNQPQH
TRBV15	TRBJ2-3	ATSKRAGGLTDTQY
TRBV15	TRBJ2-1	ATSRDKSGRDNEQF
TRBV29-1	TRBJ1-2	SVGQEDYGYT
TRBV7-2	TRBJ1-2	ASSLTLTGGSGYT
TRBV30	TRBJ1-3	AWSVGTSGNTIY
TRBV4-3	TRBJ1-3	ASSPTGTGNTIY
TRBV15	TRBJ2-5	ATSASWGRRDQETQY
TRBV11-2	TRBJ2-7	ASSRGTRGDEQY
TRBV20-1	TRBJ2-7	SARDPRDFESYEQY
TRBV7-2	TRBJ2-7	ASSFHSGRVSYEQY
TRBV7-6	TRBJ2-2	ASSLAPENTGELF
TRBV5-6	TRBJ1-5	ASSFGAATVFDQPQH
TRBV9	TRBJ2-1	ASSVSAGKGPPQEQF
TRBV6-2/TRBV6-3	TRBJ2-6	ASRYLSGANVLT